One sample yielded the 19 T cell receptor beta chains listed below, sequenced in a study of blood T cell repertoires in COVID-19. Method: immunoSEQ multiplex PCR; TCRdb's copy keeps in-frame clones and lacks some. This table has roughly 81,000 clones, around 80% appearing once. Source material: peripheral blood. Source of these receptors: a man older than 75 with active or convalescent COVID-19.

V gene TRBV20-1 combines with J gene TRBJ2-5; a weak D match, TRBD1 (6 bases). This CDR3 is 11 amino acids long. Germline lookup yields CDR1 DFQATT and CDR2 SNEGSKA (reference sequence). V lost 3 bases to trimming and J lost 11 bases, with 13 bases between them. CDR3 DNA sequence: TGCAGTGCTAGCACCCCCAGGGGACAGTACTTC. It encodes CSASTPRGQYF.

The V gene is TRBV5-1, the J gene TRBJ1-1; 7 nucleotides match TRBD1. The J segment lost 5 bases and the V segment lost 4 bases, leaving 14 bases of the junction unmatched. CDR3 length: 16 amino acids. The germline V gene has CDR1 SGHRS and CDR2 YFSETQ. CDR3 sequence reads: CASSPVGRGKGTEAFF. The CDR3 coding sequence is TGCGCCAGCAGCCCGGTGGGCAGGGGGAAAGGTACTGAAGCTTTCTTT.

The CDR3 DNA is TGTGCCAGCAGTGGACAAGGGGTTCCCCTCGAGCAGTACTTC. Translating it yields CASSGQGVPLEQYF. The chain combines TRBV25-1 with TRBJ2-7, with TRBD1 as a possible D gene (5 bases). Deletions cut 4 bases from V and 6 bases from J, with 16 bases between. Germline V CDR1 and CDR2: MGHDK, SYGVNS. The CDR3 is 14 amino acids.

The chain uses TRBV27 and TRBJ2-7, with 11 nucleotides matching TRBD1. Germline V gene data show CDR1 as MNHEY and CDR2 as SMNVEV (reference sequence). Trimming cost V 8 bases and J 3 bases; bases outside gene matches: 9. This CDR3 comprises 15 residues. The chain's CDR3 is CASGPRDRGNYEQYF. CDR3 coding DNA: TGTGCCAGCGGCCCCAGGGACAGGGGGAACTACGAGCAGTACTTC.

Here the CDR3 reads CSVDDTHYEQYF. CDR3 nucleotide sequence: TGCAGCGTCGACGACACCCACTACGAGCAGTACTTC. The chain employs TRBV29-1 and TRBJ2-7; D is undetermined. This CDR3 is built from 12 residues. Trimming pared 6 bases from V and 3 bases from J, leaving 12 bases between. From germline, CDR1 is SQVTM and CDR2 ANQGSEA.

The genes are TRBV6-5 and TRBJ1-1; 7 nucleotides agree with TRBD1. V shed 5 bases and J 3 bases; nucleotides not matched to a gene: 6. The CDR3 spans 14 residues. The V gene's germline CDR1 is MNHEY and CDR2 SVGAGI. CDR3: CASSRQGGDTEAFF. The CDR3 nucleotides are TGTGCCAGCAGTCGACAGGGTGGCGACACTGAAGCTTTCTTT.

V is TRBV3-1 (or the pseudogene TRBV3-2) and J is TRBJ2-5; D gene unclear. The CDR3 extends over 11 amino acids. The V end lost 4 bases, the J end lost 3 bases, and 3 bases lay between the germline ends. Germline V gene data show CDR1 as LGHDT and CDR2 as YNNKEL (reference sequence). DNA for the CDR3: TGTGCCAGCAGCCTTAAAGAGACCCAGTACTTC. It codes for CASSLKETQYF.

This sequence joins TRBV6-5 and TRBJ1-1; weak D call: TRBD1 (6 bases). CDR3 size: 14 residues. Germline assignment: CDR1 MNHEY and CDR2 SVGAGI. The V gene lost 8 bases and the J gene lost 0 bases, with 13 bases spanning the gap. The CDR3 DNA reads as TGTGCCAGCTCGAAAACAGGGATGAACACTGAAGCTTTCTTT. Its translation is CASSKTGMNTEAFF.

The gene calls are TRBV19 and TRBJ1-5; D is uncertain. This CDR3 comprises 13 residues. V lost 3 bases and J 5 bases, leaving 8 bases between the germline ends. From germline, CDR1 is LNHDA and CDR2 SQIVND (reference sequence). CDR3 residues: CASSISSDQPQHF. CDR3 in DNA: TGTGCCAGTAGTATTTCATCAGATCAGCCCCAGCATTTT.

This chain connects TRBV11-3 to TRBJ2-7, with 14 positions matching TRBD2. This CDR3 is 15 amino acids long. V lost 4 bases to trimming and J lost 8 bases; unmatched junction nucleotides: 7. Germline loops: CDR1 SGHNT, CDR2 YENEEA. CDR3 in amino acids: CASSSGTSGRGKQYF. Written as DNA, the CDR3 is TGTGCCAGCAGCTCCGGGACTAGCGGGAGAGGGAAGCAGTACTTC.

CDR3 region: CASSYRRGQGSYEQYF. The CDR3 DNA follows: TGTGCCAGCAGTTACAGGAGGGGACAGGGGTCGTACGAGCAGTACTTC. This rearrangement joins TRBV6-5 to TRBJ2-7, with 10 nucleotides matching TRBD1. Germline V gene data show CDR1 as MNHEY and CDR2 as SVGAGI. This CDR3 spans 16 amino acids. The trim removed 2 bases at V and 4 bases at J, leaving 8 bases unmatched.

This clone showed up just once. The chain recombines TRBV27 with TRBJ1-2, with 9 bases fitting TRBD1. The CDR3 covers 15 residues. V was pared by 6 bases and J by 4 bases, with 9 bases of the junction left unmatched. Germline V gene data show CDR1 as MNHEY and CDR2 as SMNVEV (reference sequence). The CDR3 spells CASRPTGGSGYGYTF. The CDR3, as DNA: TGTGCCAGCAGACCGACAGGGGGGTCAGGCTATGGCTACACCTTC.

This chain joins TRBV7-6 and TRBJ2-7; TRBD1 matches at 9 bases. Germline V gene data show CDR1 as SGHVS and CDR2 as FNYEAQ. This CDR3 comprises 15 residues. V shed 5 bases, J shed 1 base, and the junction held 6 bases outside the gene matches. CDR3 sequence reads: CASSRTGGTSYEQYF. In DNA, the CDR3 is TGTGCCAGCAGCCGTACAGGGGGCACTTCCTACGAGCAGTACTTC.

The rearrangement joins TRBV11-2 to TRBJ2-5; 7 nucleotides match TRBD2. The CDR3 is 15 residues long. V dropped 4 bases and J dropped 0; count of bases not matched to a gene: 5. From germline, CDR1 is SGHAT and CDR2 FQNNGV. The CDR3 loop reads CASSSDGRHQETQYF. In DNA, the CDR3 is TGTGCCAGCAGCTCCGACGGGAGGCACCAAGAGACCCAGTACTTC.

The chain uses TRBV9 and TRBJ1-6; no clear D. The CDR3 length is 15 residues. Germline V gene sequence: CDR1 SGDLS, CDR2 YYNGEE. Deletions cut 0 bases from V and 9 bases from J, with 13 bases between. The CDR3, as DNA: TGTGCCAGCAGCGTAGTTGGGGAGTGGGGTTCACCCCTCCACTTT. Translating gives CASSVVGEWGSPLHF.

This chain links TRBV7-9 with TRBJ2-5, with 9 bases that match TRBD2. V trimming: 1 base; J trimming: 1 base; junction bases outside the gene matches: 4. The CDR3 has 16 amino acids. The germline V gene encodes CDR1 SEHNR and CDR2 FQNEAQ (reference sequence). The CDR3: CASSLELAGIQETQYF. The CDR3 bases are TGTGCCAGCAGCTTAGAGCTAGCGGGGATCCAAGAGACCCAGTACTTC.

The rearrangement uses TRBV4-1 and TRBJ2-6; D may be TRBD1 (5 bases). Germline CDR1 and CDR2: MGHRA and YSYEKL. V dropped 0 bases and J dropped 2 bases, with 17 bases sitting between them. This CDR3 is 19 amino acids long. The CDR3 DNA sequence: TGCGCCAGCAGCCAAGATCATATGACAGCCGTTACTGGGGCCAACGTCCTGACTTTC. This translates into CASSQDHMTAVTGANVLTF.

The rearrangement uses TRBV2 and TRBJ1-1; 10 bases agree with TRBD1. CDR1 SNHLY and CDR2 FYNNEI come from the germline V gene. The CDR3 contains 14 residues. With V trimmed by 5 bases and J by 3 bases, 3 bases remained unmatched. The CDR3 sequence: CASSSGTGDTEAFF. The CDR3, as DNA: TGTGCCAGCAGTTCCGGGACAGGGGACACTGAAGCTTTCTTT.

The chain links TRBV7-8 to TRBJ2-3, with a weak D call TRBD1 (5 bases). The CDR3 spans 16 residues. Trimming took off 4 bases at V and 4 bases at J, with 18 bases between the two ends. CDR1 and CDR2 (germline): SGHVS, FQNEAQ. The CDR3 region is CASSYTGDLLPDTQYF. The CDR3 DNA sequence: TGTGCCAGCAGCTATACAGGCGATTTACTTCCAGATACGCAGTATTTT.